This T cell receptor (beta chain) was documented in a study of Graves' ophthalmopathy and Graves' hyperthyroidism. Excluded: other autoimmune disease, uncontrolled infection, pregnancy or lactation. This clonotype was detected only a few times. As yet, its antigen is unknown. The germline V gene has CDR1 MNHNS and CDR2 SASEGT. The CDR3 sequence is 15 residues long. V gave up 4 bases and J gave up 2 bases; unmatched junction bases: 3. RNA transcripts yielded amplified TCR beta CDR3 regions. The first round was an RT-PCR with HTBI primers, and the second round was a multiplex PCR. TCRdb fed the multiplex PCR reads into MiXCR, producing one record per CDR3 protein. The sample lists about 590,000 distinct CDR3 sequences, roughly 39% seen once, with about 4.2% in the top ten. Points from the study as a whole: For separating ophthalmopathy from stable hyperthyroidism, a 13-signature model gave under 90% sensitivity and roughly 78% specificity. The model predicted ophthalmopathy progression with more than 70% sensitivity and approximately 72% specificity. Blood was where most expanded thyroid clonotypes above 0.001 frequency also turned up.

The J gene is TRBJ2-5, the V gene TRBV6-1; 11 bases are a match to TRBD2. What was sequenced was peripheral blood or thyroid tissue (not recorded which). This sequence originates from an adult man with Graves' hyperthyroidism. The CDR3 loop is CASSGGLAVQETQYF. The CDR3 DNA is TGTGCCAGCAGTGGGGGACTAGCGGTTCAAGAGACCCAGTACTTC.